The 15 T cell receptor beta chains in this list originate from one sample, sequenced in a study of T cell changes during pregnancy in multiple sclerosis. Clones were sequenced by immunoSEQ multiplex PCR, and TCRdb holds only the in-frame ones, with some missing. The table has about 57,000 clones, 90% seen once. Sequenced material: peripheral blood, taken in the first trimester of pregnancy. These receptors came from a female donor in good health, enrolled as a control in a pregnancy study.

The chain links TRBV18 to TRBJ2-3; 9 nucleotides match TRBD2. CDR3 length: 16 amino acids. The J segment lost 0 bases and the V segment lost 4 bases, leaving 5 bases of the junction unmatched. Germline CDR1 KGHSH, CDR2 LQKENI. The CDR3 here is CASSLAGGRSTDTQYF. The CDR3 region has the DNA TGTGCCAGCTCACTTGCGGGGGGGCGAAGCACAGATACGCAGTATTTT.

This chain links TRBV5-5 with TRBJ1-5, with 7 nucleotides matching TRBD1. The CDR3 spans 15 residues. V dropped 4 bases and J dropped 4; count of bases not matched to a gene: 8. Germline CDR1 is SGHKS and CDR2 is YYEKEE (reference sequence). DNA for the CDR3: TGTGCCAGCAGCCTGTTTACACAGGGGAATCAGCCCCAGCATTTT. It encodes CASSLFTQGNQPQHF.

The J gene is TRBJ2-2, the V gene TRBV30, with D perhaps matching TRBD2 (5 bases). Trimming took off 7 bases at V and 0 bases at J, with 12 bases between the two ends. The CDR3 is 14 amino acids. Germline V lookup: CDR1 GTSNPN, CDR2 SVGIG (reference sequence). CDR3 residues: CAYQSGTNTGELFF. In DNA form, the CDR3 reads TGTGCCTACCAGTCGGGGACGAACACCGGGGAGCTGTTTTTT.

V usage is TRBV7-9 and J usage is TRBJ1-1; D is possibly TRBD1 (6 bases). Trimming left V 5 bases short and J 1 base short, with 14 bases between. CDR1 SEHNR and CDR2 FQNEAQ come from the germline V gene (reference sequence). The CDR3 is 15 residues long. The CDR3 bases are TGTGCCAGCAGCCTGGGTATGGGGGCGAACACTGAAGCTTTCTTT. Translated, it gives CASSLGMGANTEAFF.

The rearrangement links TRBV28 to TRBJ2-1, with 11 bases matching TRBD2. CDR3 length: 14 amino acids. Trimming at V came to 10 bases and at J to 4 bases, leaving 6 bases not matched to a gene. CDR1 and CDR2 from the germline V gene are MDHEN and SYDVKM. In DNA form, the CDR3 reads TGTGCCACCACGGGACTAGCGGTTTACAATGAGCAGTTCTTC. Translation gives CATTGLAVYNEQFF. Looking up the rest from reference TRBV28 and TRBJ2-1 gives the full variable domain: DVKVTQSSRYLVKRTGEKVFLECVQDMDHENMFWYRQDPGLGLRLIYFSYDVKMKEKGDIPEGYSVSREKKERFSLILESASTNQTSMYLCATTGLAVYNEQFFGPGTRLTVL.

The chain combines TRBV5-4 with TRBJ2-5; TRBD2 might be the D (5 bases). Per the germline V gene, CDR1 is SGHNT and CDR2 is YYREEE (reference sequence). This CDR3 is built from 12 residues. Trimming removed 7 bases at V and 5 bases at J, with 12 bases between. The CDR3 reads CASAGGGETQYF. The DNA for the CDR3 is TGTGCCAGCGCGGGCGGTGGGGAGACCCAGTACTTC.

This rearrangement joins TRBV5-5 to TRBJ1-2; tentative D call: TRBD1 (5 bases). Germline loops: CDR1 SGHKS, CDR2 YYEKEE (reference sequence). Trimming took off 1 base at V and 4 bases at J, with 8 bases between the two ends. This CDR3 spans 13 amino acids. Here the CDR3 DNA reads TGTGCCAGCAGCTTGCAGGGCGCCTATGGCTACACCTTC. Its translation is CASSLQGAYGYTF. Together with reference TRBV5-5 and TRBJ1-2, the CDR3 gives the full variable domain: DAGVTQSPTHLIKTRGQQVTLRCSPISGHKSVSWYQQVLGQGPQFIFQYYEKEERGRGNFPDRFSARQFPNYSSELNVNALLLGDSALYLCASSLQGAYGYTFGSGTRLTVV.

The table lists this clone with a count of one. The gene calls are TRBV11-3 and TRBJ2-5; a possible D gene is TRBD1 (6 bases). Germline CDR1 SGHNT, CDR2 YENEEA. The V end was cut by 5 bases, the J end by 4 bases, with 11 bases between. CDR3 length: 13 residues. The CDR3 loop reads CASSARGAETQYF. As DNA, the CDR3 is TGTGCCAGCAGCGCCAGGGGCGCAGAGACCCAGTACTTC.

The DNA of the CDR3 is TGTGCCAGCAGTCCACGTGGGGGGCGGGGGAACAATGAGCAGTTCTTC. Amino acid sequence: CASSPRGGRGNNEQFF. The chain joins TRBV2 to TRBJ2-1, with D tentatively TRBD2 (7 bases). V shed 5 bases and J shed 5 bases, with 19 bases lying between them. The CDR3 has 16 amino acids. Germline CDR1 reads SNHLY; CDR2 reads FYNNEI.

This clone appeared a few times. V gene TRBV7-3 combines with J gene TRBJ1-1; possible D gene TRBD1, 5 bases. CDR3 size: 15 residues. Germline CDR1 and CDR2: SGHTA and FQGTGA. Trimming removed 1 base from V and 0 bases from J, with 9 bases in between. The CDR3 loop reads CASSLSLGVNTEAFF. The CDR3 DNA sequence: TGTGCCAGCAGCTTAAGCTTAGGGGTGAACACTGAAGCTTTCTTT.

The gene calls are TRBV4-2 and TRBJ2-3, with a possible D match to TRBD1 (6 bases). V gave up 5 bases and J gave up 2 bases, with 14 bases separating them. CDR3 length equals 15 residues. In germline, CDR1 is LGHNA, CDR2 YNFKEQ. The CDR3 is CASSTQTGATDTQYF. CDR3 DNA: TGTGCCAGCAGCACCCAGACAGGCGCCACAGATACGCAGTATTTT.

This rearrangement joins TRBV6-1 to TRBJ2-2; perhaps TRBD2 as D (6 bases). Germline V gene sequence: CDR1 MNHNS, CDR2 SASEGT. CDR3 length: 12 amino acids. V was cut by 7 bases and J by 7 bases, with 10 bases left in between. DNA for the CDR3: TGTGCCAGCACCATGGGGGGCGGGGAGCTGTTTTTT. Translated: CASTMGGGELFF.

V usage is TRBV10-3 and J usage is TRBJ1-1; D not resolved. Germline assignment: CDR1 ENHRY and CDR2 SYGVKD. V lost 0 bases and J lost 4, with 12 bases in between. The CDR3 totals 15 residues. DNA of the CDR3: TGTGCCATCAGTGAGTCTCAGAGGTATCTCACTGAAGCTTTCTTT. This encodes CAISESQRYLTEAFF.

The V call is TRBV7-8, the J call TRBJ2-1; D is ambiguous. V lost 5 bases and J lost 5, with 4 bases in between. Per the germline V gene, CDR1 is SGHVS and CDR2 is FQNEAQ. The CDR3 covers 11 residues. The DNA of the CDR3 is TGTGCCAGCAGCCTCCACAATGAGCAGTTCTTC. Amino acid sequence: CASSLHNEQFF.

The chain employs TRBV11-3 and TRBJ2-3; a weak D match, TRBD1 (6 bases). Germline-derived CDR1 and CDR2 are SGHNT and YENEEA. CDR3 length: 13 residues. The V end was cut by 5 bases, the J end by 5 bases, with 11 bases between. CDR3 in amino acids: CASSLQGGDTQYF. CDR3 in DNA: TGTGCCAGCAGCCTACAGGGTGGAGATACGCAGTATTTT.